A single sample is the source of the 16 T cell receptor beta chains below, sequenced in a study of blood T cells in healthy people across ages. Together with a sample-barcoded 5' primer, a J-beta primer mix was included in a second PCR lasting roughly 7 to 11 cycles. MiXCR, run by TCRdb on the 5' RACE reads, gives a single entry per CDR3 protein. The sample holds around 1.7 million distinct CDR3 sequences, over 25% seen once. Sequencing was performed on blood. These TCRs come from a woman in her 30s in good health.

The table lists this clonotype with a few counts. The chain joins TRBV4-1 to TRBJ2-7; 8 bases are shared with TRBD1. The germline V gene has CDR1 MGHRA and CDR2 YSYEKL. CDR3 length: 16 residues. V gave up 3 bases and J gave up 2 bases; unmatched junction bases: 9. CDR3 sequence (DNA): TGCGCCAGCAGCCAGGAAAGGGACAGGAGAACCTACGAGCAGTACTTC. Encoded protein: CASSQERDRRTYEQYF.

CDR3 in DNA: TGCAGCGTTCGGGGGCCTGGCTACACCTTC. It is translated as CSVRGPGYTF. The V call is TRBV29-1, the J call TRBJ1-2, with D tentatively TRBD1 (6 bases). In germline, CDR1 is SQVTM, CDR2 ANQGSEA. The CDR3 consists of 10 residues. V gave up 5 bases and J gave up 7 bases, with 8 bases separating them.

This clonotype was detected ten times or more. The chain is built from TRBV29-1 and TRBJ1-2; TRBD1 agrees at 9 bases. This CDR3 region has 13 residues. The junction had 6 bases not matched to a gene; V was cut back by 3 bases and J by 7 bases. The germline CDR1 and CDR2 sequences are SQVTM and ANQGSEA. The CDR3: CSVDEGTGFGYTF. Written as DNA, the CDR3 is TGCAGCGTTGATGAGGGGACAGGGTTTGGCTACACCTTC.

The genes are TRBV11-2 and TRBJ2-6, with unresolved D. Germline loops: CDR1 SGHAT, CDR2 FQNNGV. V lost 1 base, J lost 15 bases, and 10 bases lay in between. The CDR3 runs to 12 residues. The DNA for the CDR3 is TGTGCCAGCAGCTTAGGGCAGATAGCCCTGACTTTC. This encodes CASSLGQIALTF.

The V and J genes are TRBV14 and TRBJ2-5; 10 bases align to TRBD1. V was pared by 2 bases and J by 5 bases, with 8 bases of the junction left unmatched. This CDR3 region has 16 residues. CDR1 is SGHDN, CDR2 FVKESK, per germline. The CDR3 is CASSQLGTGDFETQYF. The CDR3 region has the DNA TGTGCCAGCAGCCAACTCGGGACAGGGGATTTTGAGACCCAGTACTTC.

Turning to this clonotype: A read error may be the cause here, since a much bigger clone is one base away. The chain links TRBV12-3 or TRBV12-4 to TRBJ2-3; 12 nucleotides line up with TRBD2. The CDR3 spans 17 residues. The DNA of the CDR3 is TGTGCCAGCAGTCTCAGACTAGCGGGGGACAGCACAGATACGGAGTATTTT. Translated, it gives CASSLRLAGDSTDTEYF.

Worth noting for this clonotype: One junction end disagrees with the germline gene, perhaps due to a read error. The chain couples TRBV5-1 to TRBJ2-1; 9 bases are shared with TRBD2. CDR3 length: 15 residues. The V gene's germline CDR1 is SGHRS and CDR2 YFSETQ. The CDR3 DNA sequence: TGCGCCAGCTGCTTGACTAGCGGCAGCTCCTACGAGCAGTTCTTC. It specifies CASCLTSGSSYEQFF.

Concerning this clonotype: A much larger clone is a single base away; this may be a read error. V and J are TRBV20-1 and TRBJ2-1; D gene uncertain. The V end was cut by 3 bases, the J end by 10 bases, with 10 bases between. CDR1 and CDR2 (germline): DFQATT, SNEGSKA (reference sequence). The CDR3 is made up of 11 amino acids. The CDR3 DNA sequence: TGCAGTGCTAGTATCTCCTACGAGCAGTTCTTC. This codes for CSASISYEQFF.

There are a few counts of this clonotype. The CDR3 sequence: CASSRPVQETQYF. As DNA, the CDR3 is TGTGCCAGCAGCCGGCCTGTGCAAGAGACCCAGTACTTC. The rearrangement links TRBV7-9 to TRBJ2-5, with D hard to call. Germline V gives CDR1 SEHNR, CDR2 FQNEAQ (reference sequence). This CDR3 comprises 13 residues. Trimming removed 5 bases from V and 2 bases from J, with 9 bases in between.

The CDR3 spells CASSDTGGDQPQHF. CDR3 sequence (DNA): TGTGCCAGCTCAGATACAGGGGGGGATCAGCCCCAGCATTTT. This chain links TRBV18 with TRBJ1-5; 8 bases align to TRBD1. The CDR3 is 14 amino acids. Trimming cost V 5 bases and J 5 bases; bases outside gene matches: 5. CDR1 is KGHSH and CDR2 is LQKENI in the germline V gene.

This chain links TRBV6-1 with TRBJ1-2, with 8 bases identical to TRBD1. Germline CDR1 reads MNHNS; CDR2 reads SASEGT. V lost 1 base and J lost 8; bases outside the gene matches: 9. This CDR3 is 15 amino acids long. The CDR3 spells CASSEGGQVVGGYTF. In DNA, the CDR3 is TGTGCCAGCAGTGAAGGGGGACAGGTGGTAGGAGGCTACACCTTC.

Note on this clonotype: This may be a read error, as it is one base from a much larger clone. The V gene is TRBV12-3 or TRBV12-4, the J gene TRBJ2-5; no clear D. The closer fit of TRBJ2-7 to the DNA end suggests the J call may be wrong. This CDR3 is built from 12 residues. The CDR3 sequence: CASSPDHCEQYF. The CDR3 DNA reads as TGTGCCAGCAGTCCCGACCACTGCGAGCAGTACTTC.

The chain employs TRBV5-4 and TRBJ2-1; 10 bases are shared with TRBD2. V gave up 5 bases and J gave up 5 bases; unmatched junction bases: 7. Germline loops: CDR1 SGHNT, CDR2 YYREEE (reference sequence). This CDR3 comprises 15 residues. The CDR3 protein is CASRPLAGMHNEQFF. The CDR3 DNA sequence: TGTGCCAGCAGACCACTAGCGGGGATGCACAATGAGCAGTTCTTC.

This clonotype has a handful of counts. The chain links TRBV5-1 to TRBJ2-5; the D is unclear. Germline V lookup: CDR1 SGHRS, CDR2 YFSETQ. The CDR3 loop spans 13 amino acids. Trimming took off 6 bases at V and 1 base at J, with 10 bases between the two ends. The CDR3 region is CASKRQLQETQYF. The CDR3 nucleotides are TGCGCCAGCAAAAGGCAGCTCCAAGAGACCCAGTACTTC.

The table lists this clonotype with a few counts. The chain employs TRBV7-8 and TRBJ2-5; D not certain. This CDR3 comprises 16 residues. Germline values: CDR1 SGHVS, CDR2 FQNEAQ. V dropped 5 bases and J dropped 0 bases, with 16 bases sitting between them. The CDR3, as DNA: TGTGCCAGCAGCACCCTAGGGCCAGCGTACCAAGAGACCCAGTACTTC. Its translation is CASSTLGPAYQETQYF.

J is TRBJ1-2 and V is TRBV29-1; TRBD1 matches 7 bases. This CDR3 has 15 amino acids. Germline values: CDR1 SQVTM, CDR2 ANQGSEA. J was trimmed by 5 bases and V by 1 base; bases with no gene match: 10. The CDR3 DNA reads as TGCAGCGTTGAAGGTCTGCGACAGGGTAATTATGGCTACACCTTC. It encodes CSVEGLRQGNYGYTF.